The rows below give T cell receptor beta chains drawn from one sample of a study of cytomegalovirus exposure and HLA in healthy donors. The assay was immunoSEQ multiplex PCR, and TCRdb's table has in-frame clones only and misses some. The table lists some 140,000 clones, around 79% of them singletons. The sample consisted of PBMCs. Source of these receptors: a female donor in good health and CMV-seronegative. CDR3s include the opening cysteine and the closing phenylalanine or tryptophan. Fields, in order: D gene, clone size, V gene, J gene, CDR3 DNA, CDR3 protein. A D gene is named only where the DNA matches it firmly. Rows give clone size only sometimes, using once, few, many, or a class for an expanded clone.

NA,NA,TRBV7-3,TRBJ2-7,TGTGCCAGCAGCTTAAAGTTTAGACTAACCCTCCACTACTCCTACGAGCAGTACTTC,CASSLKFRLTLHYSYEQYF
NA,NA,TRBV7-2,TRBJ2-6,TGTGCCAGCAGCGGGCGGACTGGCTCTGGGGCCAACGTCCTGACTTTC,CASSGRTGSGANVLTF
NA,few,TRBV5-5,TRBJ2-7,TGTGCCAGCAGCTTGGTATTGGCAGGGCCCTACGAGCAGTACTTC,CASSLVLAGPYEQYF
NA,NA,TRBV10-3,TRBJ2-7,TGTGCCATCAGTGAGTCACAGGTGTGGTACGAGCAGTACTTC,CAISESQVWYEQYF
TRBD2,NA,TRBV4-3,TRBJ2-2,TGCGCCAGCAGCCAAGAGGCTAGCGGGGGGGCCGTAGGCGGGGAGCTGTTTTTT,CASSQEASGGAVGGELFF
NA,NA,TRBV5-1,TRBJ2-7,TGCGCCAGCAGTTTGAGGCCAGTAAGGGGCGAGCAGTACTTC,CASSLRPVRGEQYF
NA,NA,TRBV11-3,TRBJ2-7,TGTGCCAGCAGCCAGGACGGGAACTACGAGCAGTACTTC,CASSQDGNYEQYF
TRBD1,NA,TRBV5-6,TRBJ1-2,TGTGCCAGCAGCTGCAACAGGGGGGGCTACACCTTC,CASSCNRGGYTF
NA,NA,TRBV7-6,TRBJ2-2,TGTGCCAGCAGCTTAATAGCCGGCACCGGGGAGCTGTTTTTT,CASSLIAGTGELFF
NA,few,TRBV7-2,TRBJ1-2,TGTGCCAGCAGCTTAGAATATGGGGGCGGCTACACCTTC,CASSLEYGGGYTF
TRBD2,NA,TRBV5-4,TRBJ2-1,TGTGCCAGCAGCTCCAGCGGGAGTCGCTCCTACAATGAGCAGTTCTTC,CASSSSGSRSYNEQFF
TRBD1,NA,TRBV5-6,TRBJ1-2,TGTGCCAGCACCGGGACAGGTCTAAGCGGCTACACCTTC,CASTGTGLSGYTF
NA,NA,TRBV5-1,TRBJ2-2,TGCGCCAGCAGCTTGCGGCTAGCCCGGCCCGGGGAGCTGTTTTTT,CASSLRLARPGELFF
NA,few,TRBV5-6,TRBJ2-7,TGTGCCAGCAGCATGGAAACGGGCTACGAGCAGTACTTC,CASSMETGYEQYF
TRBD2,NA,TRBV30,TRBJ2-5,TGTGCCTGGAACGGACAGAACGGACTAGCGGGCGGCCAAGAGACCCAGTACTTC,CAWNGQNGLAGGQETQYF
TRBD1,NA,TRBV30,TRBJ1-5,TGTGCCTGGAGTGCCGGGACAGGGAGTCAGCCCCAGCATTTT,CAWSAGTGSQPQHF
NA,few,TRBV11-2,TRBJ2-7,TGTGCCAGCAGCGGGACCAGGGGAGCCTACGAGCAGTACTTC,CASSGTRGAYEQYF
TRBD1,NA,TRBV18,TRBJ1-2,TGTGCCAGCCAGACAGGGGGCCATGGCTACACCTTC,CASQTGGHGYTF
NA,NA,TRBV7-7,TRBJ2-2,TGTGCTAGCAGCGCCTTCAGGGAGGCCGGGGAGCTGTTTTTT,CASSAFREAGELFF
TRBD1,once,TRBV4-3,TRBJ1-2,TGCGCCAGCAGCCAAAATCCGACAGGGATGGATGGCTACACCTTC,CASSQNPTGMDGYTF
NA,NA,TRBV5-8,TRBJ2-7,TGTGCCAGCAGCTTGAACATTTACGAGCAGTACTTC,CASSLNIYEQYF
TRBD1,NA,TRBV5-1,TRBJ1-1,TGCGCCAGCAGAACTACAGGGGGGGGGACTGAAGCTTTCTTT,CASRTTGGGTEAFF
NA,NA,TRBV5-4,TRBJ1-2,TGTGCCAGCAGTTTTGGGCTAAGCGGGAATGGCTACACCTTC,CASSFGLSGNGYTF
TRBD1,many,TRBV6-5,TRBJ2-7,TGTGCCACCGGACAGGGCTCCTACGAGCAGTACTTC,CATGQGSYEQYF
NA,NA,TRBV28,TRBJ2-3,TGTGCCAGCAGTTTGGCAGGGGGGCACTCTCTGGCAGATACGCAGTATTTT,CASSLAGGHSLADTQYF
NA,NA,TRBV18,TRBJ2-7,TGTGCCAGCTCAGCCTGGCAAGCACAGGCCTACGAGCAGTACTTC,CASSAWQAQAYEQYF
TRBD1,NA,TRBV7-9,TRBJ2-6,TGTGCCAGCAGCCGACAACAGGGGGGAGTCTCTGGGGCCAACGTCCTGACTTTC,CASSRQQGGVSGANVLTF
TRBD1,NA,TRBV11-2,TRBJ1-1,TGTGCCAGCAGCCCAGGGGGCATACTGAACACTGAAGCTTTCTTT,CASSPGGILNTEAFF
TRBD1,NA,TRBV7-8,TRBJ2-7,TGTGCCAGCAGCCCCCCCACTCCGGGACAGGGAGGCTACGAGCAGTACTTC,CASSPPTPGQGGYEQYF
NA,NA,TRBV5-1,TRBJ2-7,TGCGCCAGCAGCTTGGAGGGGCCGGCCTACGAGCAGTACTTC,CASSLEGPAYEQYF
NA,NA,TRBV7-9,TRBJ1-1,TGTGCCAGCAGCCCCTATCGTGGTGAAGCTTTCTTT,CASSPYRGEAFF
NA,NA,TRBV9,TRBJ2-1,TGTGCCAGCAGCGTAAGCGGGCGGTACAATGAGCAGTTCTTC,CASSVSGRYNEQFF
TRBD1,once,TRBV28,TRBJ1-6,TGTGCCAGCAGTTTATCGCAGGACAGGGTCTATAATTCACCCCTCCACTTT,CASSLSQDRVYNSPLHF
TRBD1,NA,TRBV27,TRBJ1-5,TGTGCCAGCAGAACTGCAGGGGGGTTGCAGCCCCAGCATTTT,CASRTAGGLQPQHF
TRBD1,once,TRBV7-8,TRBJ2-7,TGTGCCAGCAGCCCCCGCAGGGGGTCATCCTACGAGCAGTACTTC,CASSPRRGSSYEQYF
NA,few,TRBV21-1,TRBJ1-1,TGTGCCAGCATGGCGGGACTAGGGGCAGCTTTCTTT,CASMAGLGAAFF
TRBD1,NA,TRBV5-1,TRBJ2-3,TGCGCCAGCAGCTTGGCGGGGACAGGGGGCGCCGATACGCAGTATTTT,CASSLAGTGGADTQYF
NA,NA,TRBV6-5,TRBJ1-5,TGTGCCAGCAGTCCCCTAGGCAGGGTATATCAGCCCCAGCATTTT,CASSPLGRVYQPQHF
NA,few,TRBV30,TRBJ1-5,TGTGCCTGGAGAGCAAAGACAGGAAGCAATCAGCCCCAGCATTTT,CAWRAKTGSNQPQHF
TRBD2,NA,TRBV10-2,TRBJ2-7,TGCGCCAGCACTGAACGGGACTATTCCTACGAGCAGTACTTC,CASTERDYSYEQYF
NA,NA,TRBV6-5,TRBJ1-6,TGTGCCAGCAGCCCCCTTGATTCACCCCTCCACTTT,CASSPLDSPLHF
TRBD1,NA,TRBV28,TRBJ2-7,TGTGCCAGCAGTTTACGCAAGGGTGGCGGGACAGGGGGCATGGGTGAGCAGTACTTC,CASSLRKGGGTGGMGEQYF
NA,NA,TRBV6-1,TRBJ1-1,TGTGCCAGCACTTCACGGGGTAGGCACACTGAAGCTTTCTTT,CASTSRGRHTEAFF
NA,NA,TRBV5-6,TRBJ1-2,TGTGCCAGCAGCCCCTATTTGCGCAGGGATAACTATGGCTACACCTTC,CASSPYLRRDNYGYTF
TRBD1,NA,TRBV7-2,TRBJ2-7,TGTGCCAGCAGCGTAGGGACAGAATCCTACGAGCAGTACTTC,CASSVGTESYEQYF
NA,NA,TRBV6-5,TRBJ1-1,TGTGCCAGCAGTTACGACCGACAGTTTCAAGCTTTCTTT,CASSYDRQFQAFF
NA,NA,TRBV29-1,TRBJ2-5,TGCAGCGTTGAGAATGCGGCCAGTGGGACCCAGTACTTC,CSVENAASGTQYF
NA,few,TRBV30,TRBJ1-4,TGTGCCTGGGGGGGGGACAATGTGGAAAAACTGTTTTTT,CAWGGDNVEKLFF
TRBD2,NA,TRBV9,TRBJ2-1,TGTGCCAGCAGCGTAGCAGCGGGGCCACGCAATGAGCAGTTCTTC,CASSVAAGPRNEQFF
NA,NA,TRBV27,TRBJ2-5,TGTGCCAGCAGTTGGAGCCCAAGTGGGACCCAGTACTTC,CASSWSPSGTQYF
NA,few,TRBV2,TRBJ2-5,TGTGCCAGCAGTGAACTATCAGGGGCAGGGGAGACCCAGTACTTC,CASSELSGAGETQYF
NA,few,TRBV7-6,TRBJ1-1,TGTGCCAGCAGCTCCCCCTTGAGCACAGGGAACACTGAAGCTTTCTTT,CASSSPLSTGNTEAFF
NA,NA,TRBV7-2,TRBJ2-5,TGTGCCAGCAGCTTAGATGCGGGGAGTTGGGAGACCCAGTACTTC,CASSLDAGSWETQYF
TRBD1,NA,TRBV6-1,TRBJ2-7,TGTGCCAGCAGTCGGGGTCAGGGGGCCTCCTACGAGCAGTACTTC,CASSRGQGASYEQYF
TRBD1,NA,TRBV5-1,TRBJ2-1,TGCGCCAGCAGCTCACTTACCCTCGGGACAGGGAACAATGAGCAGTTCTTC,CASSSLTLGTGNNEQFF
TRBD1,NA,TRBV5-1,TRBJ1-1,TGCGCCAGCAGCTTGCCCGGACAGGGCGGTGAAGCTTTCTTT,CASSLPGQGGEAFF
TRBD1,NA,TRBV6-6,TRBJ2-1,TGTGCCAGCAGTTACTCGGGACAGGGGAACAATGAGCAGTTCTTC,CASSYSGQGNNEQFF
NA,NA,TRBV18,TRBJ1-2,TGTGCCAGCTCACCAGGCAACTATGGCTACACCTTC,CASSPGNYGYTF
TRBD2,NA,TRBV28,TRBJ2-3,TGTGCCAGCAGTCTCGGACTAGTTGGCACAGATACGCAGTATTTT,CASSLGLVGTDTQYF